This T cell receptor (beta chain) stems from a study of vaccination and CD4 T cells after COVID-19. Study-level background: Investigators stimulated cells with overlapping spike peptides drawn from SARS-CoV-2, HCoV-NL63, HCoV-OC43 and HCoV-229E.

This CDR3 is 13 amino acids long. Germline V gives CDR1 DFQATT, CDR2 SNEGSKA (reference sequence). V lost 6 bases to trimming and J lost 1 base, with 12 bases between them. This clonotype was picked up a small number of times. Antigen unknown. Researchers used the Oncomine TCR Beta short-read assay to sequence DNA from cultured CD4+ T cells. TCRdb reprocessed the PCR reads via MiXCR and lists one record per CDR3 protein. Of about 12,000 distinct CDR3 sequences listed, about 53% are singletons. Specified treatment: roughly 11-day PBMC culture with coronavirus spike peptide pools or control peptides (ViraFEST assay).

The receptor's source is a human donor who had recovered from COVID-19. Sequences were obtained from CD4+ T cells from blood, cultured in vitro. This chain joins TRBV20-1 and TRBJ1-2; D gene ambiguous. For the CDR3, the DNA is TGCAGTGCGAGGGTTCGGCGTAACTATGGCTACACCTTC. Its translation is CSARVRRNYGYTF.